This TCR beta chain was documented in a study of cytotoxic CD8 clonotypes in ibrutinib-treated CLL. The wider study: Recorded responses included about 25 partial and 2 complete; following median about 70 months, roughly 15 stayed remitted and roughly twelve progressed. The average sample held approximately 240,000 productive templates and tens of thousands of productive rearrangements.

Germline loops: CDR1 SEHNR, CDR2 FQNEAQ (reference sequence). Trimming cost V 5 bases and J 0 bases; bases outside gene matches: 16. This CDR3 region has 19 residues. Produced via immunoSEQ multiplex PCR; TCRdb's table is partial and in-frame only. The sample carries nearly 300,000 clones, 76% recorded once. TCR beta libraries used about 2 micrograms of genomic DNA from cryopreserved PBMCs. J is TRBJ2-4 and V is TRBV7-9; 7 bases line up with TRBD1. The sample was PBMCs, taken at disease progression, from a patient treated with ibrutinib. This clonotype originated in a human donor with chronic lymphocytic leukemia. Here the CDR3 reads CASSPTQGTVRVAKNIQYF. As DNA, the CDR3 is TGTGCCAGCAGCCCTACACAAGGGACAGTTCGGGTAGCCAAAAACATTCAGTACTTC.